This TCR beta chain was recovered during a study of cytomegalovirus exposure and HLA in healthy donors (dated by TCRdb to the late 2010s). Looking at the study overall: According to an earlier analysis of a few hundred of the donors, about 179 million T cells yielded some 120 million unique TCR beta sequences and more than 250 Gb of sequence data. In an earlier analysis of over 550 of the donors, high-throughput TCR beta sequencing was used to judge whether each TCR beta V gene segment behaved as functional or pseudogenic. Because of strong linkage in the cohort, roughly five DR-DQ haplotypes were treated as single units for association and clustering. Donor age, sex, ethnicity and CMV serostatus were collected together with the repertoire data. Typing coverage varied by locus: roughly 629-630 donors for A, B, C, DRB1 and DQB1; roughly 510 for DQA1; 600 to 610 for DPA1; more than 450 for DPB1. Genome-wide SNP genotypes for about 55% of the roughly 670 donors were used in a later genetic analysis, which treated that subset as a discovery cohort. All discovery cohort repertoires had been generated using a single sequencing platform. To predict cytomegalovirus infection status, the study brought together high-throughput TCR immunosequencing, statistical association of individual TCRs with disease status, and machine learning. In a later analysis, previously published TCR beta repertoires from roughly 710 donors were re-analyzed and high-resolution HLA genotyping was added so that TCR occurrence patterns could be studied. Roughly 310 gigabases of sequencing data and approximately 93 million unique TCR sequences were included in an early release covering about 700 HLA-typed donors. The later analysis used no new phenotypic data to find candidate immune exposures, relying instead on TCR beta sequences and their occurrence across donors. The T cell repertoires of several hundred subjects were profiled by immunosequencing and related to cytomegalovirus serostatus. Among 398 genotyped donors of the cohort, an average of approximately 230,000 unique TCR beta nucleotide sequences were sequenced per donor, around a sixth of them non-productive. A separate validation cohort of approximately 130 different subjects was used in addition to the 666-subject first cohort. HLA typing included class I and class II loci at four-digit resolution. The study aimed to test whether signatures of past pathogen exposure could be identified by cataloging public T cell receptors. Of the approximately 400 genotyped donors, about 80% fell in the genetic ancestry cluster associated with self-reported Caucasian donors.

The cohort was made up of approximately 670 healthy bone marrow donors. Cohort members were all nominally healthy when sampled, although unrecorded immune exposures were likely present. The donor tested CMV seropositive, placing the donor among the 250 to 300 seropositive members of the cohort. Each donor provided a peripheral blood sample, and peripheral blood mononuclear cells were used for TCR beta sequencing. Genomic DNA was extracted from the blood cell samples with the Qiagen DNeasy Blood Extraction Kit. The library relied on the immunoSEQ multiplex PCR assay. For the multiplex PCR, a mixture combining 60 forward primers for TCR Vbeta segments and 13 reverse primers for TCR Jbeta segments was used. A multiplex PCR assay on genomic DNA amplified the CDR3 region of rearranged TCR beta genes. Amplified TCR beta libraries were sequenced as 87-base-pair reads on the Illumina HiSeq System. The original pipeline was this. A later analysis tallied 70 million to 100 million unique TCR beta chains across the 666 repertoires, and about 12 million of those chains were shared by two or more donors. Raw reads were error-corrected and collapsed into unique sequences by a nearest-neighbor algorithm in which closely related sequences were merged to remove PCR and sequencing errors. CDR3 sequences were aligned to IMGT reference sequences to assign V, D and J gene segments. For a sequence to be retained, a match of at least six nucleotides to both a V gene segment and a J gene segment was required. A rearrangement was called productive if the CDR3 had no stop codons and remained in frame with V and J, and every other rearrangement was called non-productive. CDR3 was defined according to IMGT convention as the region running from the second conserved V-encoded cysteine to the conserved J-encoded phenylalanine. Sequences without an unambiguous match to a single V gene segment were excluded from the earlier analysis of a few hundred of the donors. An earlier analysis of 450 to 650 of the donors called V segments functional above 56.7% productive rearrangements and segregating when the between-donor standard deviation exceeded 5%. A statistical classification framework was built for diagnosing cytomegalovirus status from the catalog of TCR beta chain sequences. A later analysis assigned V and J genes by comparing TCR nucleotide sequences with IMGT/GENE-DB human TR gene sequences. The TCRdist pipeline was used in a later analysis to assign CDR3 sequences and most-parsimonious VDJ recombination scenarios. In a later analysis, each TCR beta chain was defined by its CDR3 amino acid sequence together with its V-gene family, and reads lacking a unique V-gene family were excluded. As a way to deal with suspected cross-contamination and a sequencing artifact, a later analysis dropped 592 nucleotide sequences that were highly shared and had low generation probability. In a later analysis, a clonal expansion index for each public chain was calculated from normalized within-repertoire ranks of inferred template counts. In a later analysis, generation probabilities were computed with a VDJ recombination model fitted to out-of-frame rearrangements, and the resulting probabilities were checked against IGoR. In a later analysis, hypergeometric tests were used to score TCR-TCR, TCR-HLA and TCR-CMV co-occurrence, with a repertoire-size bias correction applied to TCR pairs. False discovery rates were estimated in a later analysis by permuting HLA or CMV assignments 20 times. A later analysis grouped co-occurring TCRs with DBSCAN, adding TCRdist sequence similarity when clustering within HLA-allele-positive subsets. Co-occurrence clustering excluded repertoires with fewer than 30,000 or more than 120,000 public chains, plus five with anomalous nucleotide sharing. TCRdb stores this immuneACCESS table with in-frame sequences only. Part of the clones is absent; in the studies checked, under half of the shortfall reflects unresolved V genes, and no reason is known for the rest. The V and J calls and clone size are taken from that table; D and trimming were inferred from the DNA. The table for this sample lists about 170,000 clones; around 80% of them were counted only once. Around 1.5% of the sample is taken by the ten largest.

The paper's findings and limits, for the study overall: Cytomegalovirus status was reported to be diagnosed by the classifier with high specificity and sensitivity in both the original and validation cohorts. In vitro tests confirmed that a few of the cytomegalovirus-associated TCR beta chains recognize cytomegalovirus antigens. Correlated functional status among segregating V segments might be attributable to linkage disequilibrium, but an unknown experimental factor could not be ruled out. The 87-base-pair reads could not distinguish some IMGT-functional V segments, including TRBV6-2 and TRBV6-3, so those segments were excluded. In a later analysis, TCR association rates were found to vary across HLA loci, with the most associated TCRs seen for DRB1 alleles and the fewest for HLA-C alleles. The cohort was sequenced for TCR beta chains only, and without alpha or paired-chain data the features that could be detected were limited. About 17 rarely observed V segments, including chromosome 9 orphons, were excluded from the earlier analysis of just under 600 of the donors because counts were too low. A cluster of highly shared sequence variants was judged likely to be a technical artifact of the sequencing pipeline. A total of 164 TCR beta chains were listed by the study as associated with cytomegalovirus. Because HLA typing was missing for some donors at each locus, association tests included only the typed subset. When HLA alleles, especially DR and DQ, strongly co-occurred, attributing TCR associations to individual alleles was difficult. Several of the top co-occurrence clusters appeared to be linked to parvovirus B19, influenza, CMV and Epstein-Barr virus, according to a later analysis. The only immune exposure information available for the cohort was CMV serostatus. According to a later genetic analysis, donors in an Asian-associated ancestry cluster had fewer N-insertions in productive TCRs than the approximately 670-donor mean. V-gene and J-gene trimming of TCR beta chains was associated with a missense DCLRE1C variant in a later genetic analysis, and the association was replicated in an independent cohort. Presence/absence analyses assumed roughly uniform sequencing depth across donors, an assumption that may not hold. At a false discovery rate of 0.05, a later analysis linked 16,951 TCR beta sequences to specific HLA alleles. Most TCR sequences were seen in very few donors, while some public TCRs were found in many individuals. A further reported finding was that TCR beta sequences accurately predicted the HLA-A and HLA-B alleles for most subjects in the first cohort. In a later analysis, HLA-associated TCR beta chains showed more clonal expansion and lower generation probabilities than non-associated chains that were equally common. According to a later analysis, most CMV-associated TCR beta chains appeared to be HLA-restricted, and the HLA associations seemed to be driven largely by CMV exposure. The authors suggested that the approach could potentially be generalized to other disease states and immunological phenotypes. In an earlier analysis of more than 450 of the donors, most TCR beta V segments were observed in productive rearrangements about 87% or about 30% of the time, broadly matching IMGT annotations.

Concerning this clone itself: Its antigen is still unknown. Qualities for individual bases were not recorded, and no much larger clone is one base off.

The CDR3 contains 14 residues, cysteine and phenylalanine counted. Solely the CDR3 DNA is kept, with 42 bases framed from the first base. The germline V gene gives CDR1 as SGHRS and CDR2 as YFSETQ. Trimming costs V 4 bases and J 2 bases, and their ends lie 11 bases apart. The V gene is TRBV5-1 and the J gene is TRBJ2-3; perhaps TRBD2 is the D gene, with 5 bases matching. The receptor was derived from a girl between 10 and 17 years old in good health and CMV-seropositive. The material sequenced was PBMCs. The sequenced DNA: TGCGCCAGCAGCCCGGGGATTCTCACAGATACGCAGTATTTT. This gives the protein CASSPGILTDTQYF.